The entry that follows covers one TCR beta chain sequence. There are 12 residues in the CDR3. V shed 5 bases, J shed 6 bases, and the junction held 4 bases outside the gene matches. CDR1 and CDR2 from the germline V gene are SQVTM and ANQGSEA. This entry is derived from a study of shared clonotypes between healthy human individuals. The data were produced by immunoSEQ multiplex PCR, yet TCRdb's version contains in-frame clones alone and is incomplete. Found here are about 450,000 clones, less than 80% of them singletons; the top ten hold about 12%. This TCR came from a woman aged 40 to 50 in good health. Some clones in this sample may be carry-over from other donors' samples. The chain recombines TRBV29-1 with TRBJ2-7, with 10 bases matching TRBD1. The sample was PBMCs. The CDR3 region is CSVQRTGGEQYF. The CDR3 coding sequence is TGCAGCGTTCAGCGGACAGGGGGCGAGCAGTACTTC.